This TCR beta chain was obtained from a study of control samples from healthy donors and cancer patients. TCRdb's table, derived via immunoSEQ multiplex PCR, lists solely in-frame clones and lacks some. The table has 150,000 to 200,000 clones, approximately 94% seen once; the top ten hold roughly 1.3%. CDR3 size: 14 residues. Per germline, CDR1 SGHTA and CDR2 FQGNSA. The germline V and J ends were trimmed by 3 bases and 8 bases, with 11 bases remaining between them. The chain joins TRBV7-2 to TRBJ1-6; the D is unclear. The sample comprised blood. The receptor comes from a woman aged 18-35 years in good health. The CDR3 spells CASSLSTVYSPLHF. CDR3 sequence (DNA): TGTGCCAGCAGCTTGTCCACCGTCTATTCACCCCTCCACTTT.